The 18 T cell receptor beta chains below come from one sample, sequenced in a study of blood T cells in healthy people across ages (dated by TCRdb to between 2015 and 2016). Receptor libraries were prepared by 5' RACE. The listed sequencing device is Illumina HiSeq 2500. A second PCR of about 6 to 11 cycles was performed with a sample-barcoded 5' primer and a J-beta primer mix. TCRdb reprocessing: public reads trimmed at Q25 with fastp, clones called with MiXCR, in-frame beta chains kept. A single entry per CDR3 protein holds the most common genes and DNA from its merged rows. The sample table holds over 1,200,000 distinct CDR3 sequences, of which approximately 59% were seen once. The biggest ten clones account for over 5.5% of the sample. The sequenced sample consisted of blood. The source is a man aged 18 to 30 in good health.

This clonotype was recorded only once. The genes are TRBV25-1 and TRBJ1-4; TRBD1 matches 7 bases. Germline-derived CDR1 and CDR2 are MGHDK and SYGVNS. The CDR3 is 14 amino acids. Trimming cost V 5 bases and J 4 bases; bases outside gene matches: 4. The CDR3 loop reads CASSFQGDNEKLFF. The CDR3 DNA reads as TGTGCCAGCAGTTTTCAGGGGGATAATGAAAAACTGTTTTTT.

V is TRBV27 and J is TRBJ2-5, with 11 positions matching TRBD2. The DNA end is a closer match to TRBJ2-7, so the J assignment may be wrong. The germline gives CDR1 MNHEY, CDR2 SMNVEV (reference sequence). There are 15 residues in the CDR3. CDR3 sequence: CASSFLAGGRDEQYF. The CDR3, as DNA: TGTGCCAGCAGTTTTCTAGCGGGAGGAAGGGACGAGCAGTACTTC.

This chain joins TRBV14 and TRBJ2-3; D is possibly TRBD2 (5 bases). With 4 bases removed from V and 6 bases from J, the gap between germline ends came to 11 bases. CDR1 is SGHDN and CDR2 is FVKESK in the germline V gene. The CDR3 runs to 13 residues. The CDR3, as DNA: TGTGCCAGCAGCCGAGTATCGGGGGATACGCAGTATTTT. Its protein product is CASSRVSGDTQYF.

This clonotype was observed once. J is TRBJ1-6 and V is TRBV6-1; D uncertain. V was trimmed by 3 bases and J by 6 bases, leaving 12 bases between them. Germline CDR1 and CDR2: MNHNS and SASEGT. The CDR3 contains 15 residues. CDR3 sequence (DNA): TGTGCCAGCAGTGACGACGGACTGACTAATTCACCCCTCCACTTT. This encodes CASSDDGLTNSPLHF.

The J gene is TRBJ2-5, the V gene TRBV29-1; either TRBD1 or TRBD2 may supply D (6 bases each). The DNA end lines up better with TRBJ2-7; the J call may be wrong. Germline lookup yields CDR1 SQVTM and CDR2 ANQGSEA. This CDR3 region has 14 residues. CDR3 DNA sequence: TGCAGCGTTGCCACCCGGGGGCGCCGCAACGAGCAGTACTTC. Encoded protein: CSVATRGRRNEQYF.

V is TRBV28 and J is TRBJ1-2; D ambiguous. Looked up from germline, CDR1 is MDHEN and CDR2 is SYDVKM. The CDR3 is 13 amino acids. Trimming pared 8 bases from V and 4 bases from J, leaving 14 bases between. DNA of the CDR3: TGTGCCAGCGGAGACGTCCGGCGCTATGGCTACACCTTC. It yields the protein CASGDVRRYGYTF.

This clonotype was seen a single time. The chain links TRBV6-2 or TRBV6-3 to TRBJ1-1, with 7 bases that match TRBD1. CDR3 length: 13 amino acids. V lost 6 bases to trimming and J lost 9 bases; unmatched junction nucleotides: 10. Germline loops: CDR1 MNHEY, CDR2 SVGEGT. The CDR3 DNA follows: TGTGCCAGCAGCGCGACAGGGAAATACCAAGCTTTCTTT. It translates to CASSATGKYQAFF.

V and J are TRBV5-1 and TRBJ2-3, with D perhaps TRBD2 (6 bases). Germline V lookup: CDR1 SGHRS, CDR2 YFSETQ. CDR3 length equals 15 residues. V lost 0 bases and J 2 bases, leaving 10 bases between the germline ends. CDR3 coding DNA: TGCGCCAGCAGCTTGGCGGTAGCGGTCACAGATACGCAGTATTTT. It is translated as CASSLAVAVTDTQYF.

The chain is built from TRBV7-9 and TRBJ2-1; D is possibly TRBD1 or TRBD2 (5 bases each). CDR1 is SEHNR, CDR2 FQNEAQ, per germline (reference sequence). Trimming removed 7 bases at V and 8 bases at J, with 9 bases between. This CDR3 spans 11 amino acids. Written as DNA, the CDR3 is TGTGCCAGCACTCGGGGCCATGAGCAGTTCTTC. It encodes CASTRGHEQFF.

The chain carries TRBV19 and TRBJ1-5; 8 nucleotides match TRBD1. The CDR3 loop spans 17 amino acids. CDR1 is LNHDA and CDR2 is SQIVND in the germline V gene (reference sequence). Germline trimming cut 1 base from V and 1 base from J; bases unmatched to any gene: 6. CDR3 sequence (DNA): TGTGCCAGTAGTATAGCCTTCACAGGGGGAAGCAATCAGCCCCAGCATTTT. Residues: CASSIAFTGGSNQPQHF.

The genes are TRBV10-3 and TRBJ2-4; TRBD1 or TRBD2 may be the D gene (5 bases each). The J call may be in error: the DNA end matches TRBJ2-7 better. The CDR3 extends over 15 amino acids. Germline V CDR1 and CDR2: ENHRY, SYGVKD. The CDR3 sequence is CAIMGTRDRTYEQYF. CDR3 bases: TGTGCCATCATGGGGACCCGGGACCGGACCTACGAGCAGTACTTC.

This clonotype was picked up a small number of times. The chain couples TRBV29-1 to TRBJ2-1, with D perhaps TRBD1 or TRBD2 (5 bases each). Looked up from germline, CDR1 is SQVTM and CDR2 is ANQGSEA. The V end was cut by 4 bases, the J end by 4 bases, with 20 bases between. The CDR3 contains 16 residues. The CDR3 region is CSVGGDFGVWYNEQFF. The CDR3, as DNA: TGCAGCGTTGGAGGGGATTTTGGGGTATGGTACAATGAGCAGTTCTTC.

CDR3 bases: TGTGCCAGCAGCGTACGCCGGGGAAGTCAGCCCCAGCATTTT. This encodes CASSVRRGSQPQHF. The chain uses TRBV9 and TRBJ1-5, with D uncertain. Trimming left V 1 base short and J 6 bases short, with 11 bases between. Germline V CDR1 and CDR2: SGDLS, YYNGEE. The CDR3 sequence is 14 residues long. Filled out from reference TRBV9 and TRBJ1-5, the complete variable domain reads DSGVTQTPKHLITATGQRVTLRCSPRSGDLSVYWYQQSLDQGLQFLIQYYNGEERAKGNILERFSAQQFPDLHSELNLSSLELGDSALYFCASSVRRGSQPQHFGDGTRLSIL.

The count of this clonotype is one. This chain links TRBV6-5 with TRBJ2-1, with no clear D. V was pared by 7 bases and J by 0 bases, with 16 bases between. Germline V CDR1 and CDR2: MNHEY, SVGAGI. The CDR3 covers 16 residues. The CDR3 nucleotides are TGTGCCAGCACTCAGCAAGGCAAGAGCTCCTACAATGAGCAGTTCTTC. It encodes CASTQQGKSSYNEQFF.

The chain joins TRBV29-1 to TRBJ2-1; 11 nucleotides line up with TRBD2. V dropped 6 bases and J dropped 15; count of bases not matched to a gene: 7. The CDR3 is 11 residues long. Per germline, CDR1 SQVTM and CDR2 ANQGSEA. The CDR3 bases are TGCAGCGTCGTACTAGCGGGAGAGGCGTTCTTC. It specifies CSVVLAGEAFF.

The chain carries TRBV6-5 and TRBJ1-5; tentatively, D is TRBD1 (5 bases). V lost 5 bases to trimming and J lost 0 bases, with 14 bases between them. From germline, CDR1 is MNHEY and CDR2 SVGAGI. CDR3 length: 16 amino acids. In DNA form, the CDR3 reads TGTGCCAGCAGTCAAAACTGGGGGTCTAGCAATCAGCCCCAGCATTTT. This gives the protein CASSQNWGSSNQPQHF.

The chain has TRBV29-1 and TRBJ1-3; D is ambiguous. Trimming removed 6 bases from V and 4 bases from J, with 7 bases in between. The CDR3 runs 11 residues. Germline V gene data show CDR1 as SQVTM and CDR2 as ANQGSEA. The CDR3, as DNA: TGCAGCGTCCCGGGAGGAAACACCATATATTTT. This encodes CSVPGGNTIYF.

This clonotype occurred many times. The chain combines TRBV20-1 with TRBJ2-5; TRBD2 aligns across 7 bases. The CDR3 contains 14 residues. Germline assignment: CDR1 DFQATT and CDR2 SNEGSKA (reference sequence). Trimming removed 4 bases from V and 5 bases from J; junction bases left unmatched: 10. The CDR3 DNA sequence: TGCAGTGCTACTTCTGGGGGGGAGCTGGAGACCCAGTACTTC. Translating it yields CSATSGGELETQYF.